A selection of T cell receptor beta chains follows, all from one sample in a study of tissue T cells after allogeneic stem cell transplantation. Data came from immunoSEQ multiplex PCR; TCRdb stores just in-frame clones and leaves some out. Altogether some 45,000 clones are present, approximately 92% being singletons, with the ten largest covering 3% to 4%. Specimen: blood, collected before transplantation. The receptors come from a woman aged 40-69 years who later had graft-versus-host disease after an allogeneic stem cell transplant. Both conserved end residues are part of each CDR3. Each record gives: J gene, clone size, V gene, D gene, CDR3 DNA, CDR3 protein. The D gene is left open where the match is weak. Expanded clones get a size class; other rows say once, few or many, or leave the size out.

TRBJ2-1	once	TRBV7-2	TRBD2	TGTGCCAGCAGCCTCCAACCCGGGACTAGCGGGGGGAATGAGCAGTTCTTC	CASSLQPGTSGGNEQFF
TRBJ1-3	NA	TRBV7-2	TRBD1	TGTGCCAGTCAGGGGGCGTATGGAAACACCATATATTTT	CASQGAYGNTIYF
TRBJ2-3	NA	TRBV7-2	TRBD1	TGTGCCAGCAGCCCCAACCGACAGGGGACGCATACGCAGTATTTT	CASSPNRQGTHTQYF
TRBJ2-7	NA	TRBV14	TRBD1	TGTGCCAGCAGCCAAGGGACAGGGCCCTACGAGCAGTACTTC	CASSQGTGPYEQYF
TRBJ1-1	NA	TRBV7-2	NA	TGTGCCAGCAGCTTAGTAGCACTGAACACTGAAGCTTTCTTT	CASSLVALNTEAFF
TRBJ2-1	once	TRBV7-2	TRBD2	TGTGCCAGCAGCTACCCGGGACTAGCGGGAAATGAGCAGTTCTTC	CASSYPGLAGNEQFF
TRBJ2-1	NA	TRBV11-2	TRBD2	TGTGCCAGCAGCTCCCTGGGACTAGCGGGCGGGTACAATGAGCAGTTCTTC	CASSSLGLAGGYNEQFF
TRBJ2-3	NA	TRBV18	NA	TGTGCCAGCTCACTACACATCCCGGGCAGGGGATCTACAGATACGCAGTATTTT	CASSLHIPGRGSTDTQYF
TRBJ1-6	NA	TRBV6-5	TRBD1	TGTGCCAGCAGAGAGGGACAGGTCAATTCACCCCTCCACTTT	CASREGQVNSPLHF
TRBJ2-1	NA	TRBV10-3	TRBD2	TGTGCCATCAGTGATAGTGTGGTATCCGGGAGCGGGGGAAGAGGAAATGAGCAGTTCTTC	CAISDSVVSGSGGRGNEQFF
TRBJ1-6	NA	TRBV28	NA	TGTGCCAGCAGGGGGGAGACAGGTAGCACTTCACCCCTCCACTTT	CASRGETGSTSPLHF
TRBJ1-6	NA	TRBV27	NA	TGTGCCAGCAGCCCAGGAGTTCAGGCACTCAGGAATAATTCACCCCTCCACTTT	CASSPGVQALRNNSPLHF
TRBJ1-1	NA	TRBV6-5	NA	TGTGCCAGCCTGGGGCACACTGAAGCTTTCTTT	CASLGHTEAFF
TRBJ2-7	NA	TRBV27	TRBD2	TGTGCCAGTAGGGATCTAGCGGGGTTACACGAGCAGTACTTC	CASRDLAGLHEQYF
TRBJ1-2	NA	TRBV30	NA	TGTGCCACACTCCGGGACCTACTTAACTATGGCTACACCTTC	CATLRDLLNYGYTF
TRBJ2-6	NA	TRBV2	NA	TGTGCCAGCAAAGACACCCGCTCTGGGGCCAACGTCCTGACTTTC	CASKDTRSGANVLTF
TRBJ2-1	NA	TRBV7-2	NA	TGTGCCAGCAGCTTAGGGGGGCGGGATACTGAGCAGTTCTTC	CASSLGGRDTEQFF
TRBJ2-7	NA	TRBV5-4	NA	TGTGCCAGCAGCTTGGATTTTGCGCCGGATCCCTACGAGCAGTACTTC	CASSLDFAPDPYEQYF
TRBJ1-2	NA	TRBV4-3	TRBD1	TGCGCCAGCAGCCAGTTGGGACAGGGTGAAGTTTATGGCTACACCTTC	CASSQLGQGEVYGYTF
TRBJ1-1	NA	TRBV19	NA	TGTGCCAGTAGTATAGGTCCCGGGGCCGAAGCTTTCTTT	CASSIGPGAEAFF
TRBJ2-7	NA	TRBV18	TRBD2	TGTGCCAGCTCACCAGGGACTAGCGGGACAGGCGAGCAGTACTTC	CASSPGTSGTGEQYF
TRBJ2-1	NA	TRBV5-1	TRBD2	TGCGCCAGCAGCCAAACCGGGACTAGCGGGAGTGAGCAGTTCTTC	CASSQTGTSGSEQFF
TRBJ1-2	NA	TRBV6-5	NA	TGTGCCAGCAGCTCGACAGATCTGGGGCCCGATGGCTACACCTTC	CASSSTDLGPDGYTF
TRBJ1-4	NA	TRBV30	NA	TGTGCCTGGAAATCAGGGATTGGTGAAAAACTGTTTTTT	CAWKSGIGEKLFF
TRBJ1-1	few	TRBV7-9	TRBD1	TGTGCCAGCAGCCAACCGACAGGGCATCTTCGGGGGAACACTGAAGCTTTCTTT	CASSQPTGHLRGNTEAFF
TRBJ2-7	NA	TRBV28	TRBD2	TGTGCCAGCAGTTTAGCTAGCGGCTCCTACGAGCAGTACTTC	CASSLASGSYEQYF
TRBJ2-1	NA	TRBV5-4	NA	TGTGCCAGCAGCTCTAGGACGGACAATGAGCAGTTCTTC	CASSSRTDNEQFF
TRBJ2-5	NA	TRBV7-9	NA	TGTGCCAGCAGCTTAGCAGCGGAGACCCAGTACTTC	CASSLAAETQYF
TRBJ2-6	once	TRBV5-1	NA	TGCGCCAGCAGCTCGGGGTCAGCTGGGGCCAACGTCCTGACTTTC	CASSSGSAGANVLTF
TRBJ2-2	NA	TRBV7-8	NA	TGTGCCAGCAGCTTGACAGCCTCCAACAGGGTGGGCACCGGGGAGCTGTTTTTT	CASSLTASNRVGTGELFF
TRBJ1-1	NA	TRBV28	NA	TGTGCCAGCAGTTTAAGGACGAACACTGAAGCTTTCTTT	CASSLRTNTEAFF
TRBJ1-1	NA	TRBV19	NA	TGTGCCAGTAGCAGGGGAGAGGCCACTGAAGCTTTCTTT	CASSRGEATEAFF
TRBJ2-7	once	TRBV19	NA	TGTGCCAGTAGTATAAGATTCGGGGATCTCTACGAGCAGTACTTC	CASSIRFGDLYEQYF
TRBJ2-1	NA	TRBV30	NA	TGTGCCTGGAGTGGACAGAGATACAATGAGCAGTTCTTC	CAWSGQRYNEQFF
TRBJ1-3	few	TRBV5-3	TRBD1	TGTGCCAGAAGCCCAGGGGGCCCGTCTGGAAACACCATATATTTT	CARSPGGPSGNTIYF
TRBJ1-2	NA	TRBV6-2/TRBV6-3	NA	TGTGCCAGCAGTTCTGCCCGCCCCGGTGTGGATGGCTACACCTTC	CASSSARPGVDGYTF
TRBJ2-5	NA	TRBV4-3	TRBD1	TGCGCCAGCAGCCGAGCCTTACAGGGGACGGAGGTAACGGAGACCCAGTACTTC	CASSRALQGTEVTETQYF
TRBJ2-7	NA	TRBV2	NA	TGTGCCAGCAGTGAATACAACTACGAGCAGTACTTC	CASSEYNYEQYF
TRBJ2-1	NA	TRBV2	TRBD1	TGTGCCAGCAGTGAAGAAGGGGGCCCCTACAATGAGCAGTTCTTC	CASSEEGGPYNEQFF
TRBJ2-2	NA	TRBV19	NA	TGTGCCAGTAGTAACACCGGGGAGCTGTTTTTT	CASSNTGELFF
TRBJ2-7	NA	TRBV7-6	NA	TGTGCCAGCAGCTTATATGCTGGCATGGGGACCTTCACCTACGAGCAGTACTTC	CASSLYAGMGTFTYEQYF
TRBJ1-1	NA	TRBV30	NA	TGTGCCTCCGAAACTTCTGGGAACACTGAAGCTTTCTTT	CASETSGNTEAFF